This T cell receptor (beta chain) was obtained from a study of blood T cell repertoires in COVID-19. Overall study context: From the United States, Italy and Spain came samples of acute and convalescent COVID-19.

Assay: immunoSEQ multiplex PCR; the TCRdb copy retains only in-frame clones and omits some. The sample records 270,000 or so clones, around 90% being singletons. This CDR3 region has 17 residues. In germline, CDR1 is MNHNY, CDR2 SVGAGI (reference sequence). J lost 5 bases, V lost 5 bases, and 11 bases had no gene match. The sequence was obtained from a man aged 35 to 55 who had been exposed to COVID-19. The chain combines TRBV6-6 with TRBJ2-2, with 10 bases that match TRBD2. The specimen sequenced was PBMCs or T cells enriched from blood (not recorded which). CDR3 coding DNA: TGTGCCAGCAGTCCATACAGCGGGAGGGCCGGGACCGGGGAGCTGTTTTTT. Its translation is CASSPYSGRAGTGELFF.